This TCR beta chain is drawn from a study of blood T cell repertoires in COVID-19. CDR1 MNHEY and CDR2 SMNVEV come from the germline V gene (reference sequence). This CDR3 has 16 amino acids. The trim removed 5 bases at V and 4 bases at J, leaving 8 bases unmatched. Repertoires were generated with immunoSEQ multiplex PCR, while TCRdb's copy carries only in-frame clones and drops some. The table lists more than 40,000 clones, 75% to 90% of them singletons. This TCR was sampled from a human donor with acute or convalescent COVID-19. The donor label of this sample is uncertain. Material for sequencing was peripheral blood. J is TRBJ2-3 and V is TRBV27; TRBD2 agrees at 11 bases. The CDR3 nucleotides read TGTGCCAGCAGTCTGTTAGCGGGAGGGGCAGCAGATACGCAGTATTTT. Translated: CASSLLAGGAADTQYF.